Shown below are 7 T cell receptor beta chains from a single sample sequenced in a study of shared clonotypes between healthy human individuals. Clones were sequenced by immunoSEQ multiplex PCR, and TCRdb holds only the in-frame ones, with some missing. This table has 2,500,000 or so clones, about 90% appearing once. The sequencing sample was made of naive CD4+ T cells from PBMCs. Subset in this sample: CD45RA+ positively selected. Source of these receptors: a young man in good health. Some clones in this sample may be carry-over from other donors' samples.

This chain uses TRBV5-1 with TRBJ1-4; D unclear. Deletions cut 0 bases from V and 4 bases from J, with 10 bases between. The CDR3 is 15 amino acids. Germline lookup yields CDR1 SGHRS and CDR2 YFSETQ. CDR3 residues: CASSLESGVNEKLFF. The CDR3 DNA reads as TGCGCCAGCAGCTTGGAGTCAGGAGTTAATGAAAAACTGTTTTTT.

V is TRBV6-6 and J is TRBJ2-5; no reliable D call. V lost 2 bases, J lost 5 bases, and 6 bases lay in between. This CDR3 has 12 residues. Germline V lookup: CDR1 MNHNY, CDR2 SVGAGI (reference sequence). The CDR3 region is CASSYPPETQYF. Written as DNA, the CDR3 is TGTGCCAGCAGTTACCCCCCCGAGACCCAGTACTTC.

This sequence joins TRBV6-5 and TRBJ2-4; 8 bases match TRBD2. V dropped 6 bases and J dropped 0; count of bases not matched to a gene: 4. Germline V gene sequence: CDR1 MNHEY, CDR2 SVGAGI. The CDR3 sequence is 15 residues long. The CDR3 DNA follows: TGTGCCAGCAGCAGACTAGCGCAAGCCAAAAACATTCAGTACTTC. Translating it yields CASSRLAQAKNIQYF.

The chain carries TRBV6-5 and TRBJ2-1, with 11 bases fitting TRBD2. CDR1 and CDR2 (germline): MNHEY, SVGAGI. The CDR3 extends over 15 amino acids. After removal of 7 bases from V and 6 bases from J, the junction contained 8 bases not matched to a gene. The CDR3 region is CASTKPGTSGNEQFF. The CDR3 bases are TGTGCCAGCACCAAACCCGGGACTAGCGGCAATGAGCAGTTCTTC.

The gene calls are TRBV5-5 and TRBJ2-2, with D unclear. CDR1 and CDR2 from the germline V gene are SGHKS and YYEKEE (reference sequence). The CDR3 consists of 12 residues. With 2 bases removed from V and 3 bases from J, the gap between germline ends came to 2 bases. Here the CDR3 DNA reads TGTGCCAGCAGCTTTGACACCGGGGAGCTGTTTTTT. It encodes CASSFDTGELFF.

This rearrangement joins TRBV5-6 to TRBJ2-6; maybe TRBD1 (5 bases). Germline V CDR1 and CDR2: SGHDT, YYEEEE. This CDR3 region has 15 residues. V was cut by 2 bases and J by 2 bases, with 8 bases left in between. The CDR3 region has the DNA TGTGCCAGCAGCTTCCAGGGTGCTGGGGCCAACGTCCTGACTTTC. Translation: CASSFQGAGANVLTF.

The J gene is TRBJ2-1, the V gene TRBV11-3; 9 nucleotides line up with TRBD2. Germline V CDR1 and CDR2: SGHNT, YENEEA. This CDR3 contains 13 residues. V lost 1 base, J lost 15 bases, and 7 bases stayed unmatched. CDR3 DNA sequence: TGTGCCAGCAGCTTAGGGGTAGCGGGAGCCCCGTTCTTC. Protein: CASSLGVAGAPFF.